Here is one TCR beta chain with its context. The data were obtained in a study of read filtering for tumor transcriptome and immune sequencing. Background on the study: R-ISS stage counts were 8 or 9 for I, about 15 for II, about seven for III. DNase treatment preceded whole-transcriptome library preparation.

Molecular barcoded adaptors covering alpha/delta and beta/gamma chains were used on around 370 ng RNA. TCRdb redid the calling of the reads with MiXCR, one entry per CDR3 protein. This repertoire shows over 45,000 distinct CDR3 sequences, 9.5% to 15% found once; its top ten account for approximately 14%. Per the germline V gene, CDR1 is SQVTM and CDR2 is ANQGSEA. The CDR3 runs to 11 residues. Trimming stripped 3 bases from V and 6 bases from J, with 9 bases between. Sample: a population of CD138-negative cells sorted from bone marrow. This sequence was found in a donor at least 40 years old with multiple myeloma. The gene calls are TRBV29-1 and TRBJ2-7; D not certain. The CDR3: CSVDFASEQYF. The CDR3 DNA follows: TGCAGCGTTGATTTTGCGAGCGAGCAGTACTTC.